The entry below gives a single T cell receptor beta chain sequence along with its context. The antigen is unknown. This entry belongs to a study of beta chain features in type 1 diabetes. General study findings and limits: Across all four CD4+ subsets, people with type 1 diabetes showed modestly shorter TCRB CDR3s.

The study reverse transcribed the entire isolated RNA, so it sequenced expressed TCRB transcripts. For naive, central memory and regulatory T cell samples, reads averaged roughly 3.5 million. Measured with immunoSEQ multiplex PCR; TCRdb has only the in-frame clones, and not every one. In the table there are 300,000 to 400,000 clones, roughly 9.6% of which are singletons. Donors underwent one heparinised blood draw, 90 to 150 mL on average. Purity of each sorted population was above 95%. The germline V gene has CDR1 SGHRS and CDR2 YFSETQ. V was cut by 0 bases and J by 0 bases, with 10 bases left in between. CDR3 length: 16 amino acids.

The sequenced sample consisted of naive CD4+ T cells from blood. The receptor's source is a woman aged 30 to 39 in good health. The chain is built from TRBV5-1 and TRBJ2-1, with D possibly TRBD1 on 6 matching bases. CDR3: CASSLDGQFSYNEQFF. CDR3 coding DNA: TGCGCCAGCAGCTTGGATGGACAGTTCTCCTACAATGAGCAGTTCTTC.